This entry lists 9 T cell receptor beta chains sequenced from one sample in a study of shared clonotypes between healthy human individuals. Some clones are missing from TCRdb's copy, which holds only in-frame ones; the method was immunoSEQ multiplex PCR. The sample has about 1.1 million clones, 78% seen once; the top ten hold roughly 0.55%. Sequencing was done on a sample of memory CD4+ T cells from PBMCs. Sample subset: CD45RA-negative fraction. These receptor sequences come from a man aged 18 to 30 in good health. Some clones in this sample may be carry-over from other donors' samples.

V usage is TRBV11-2 and J usage is TRBJ2-5; no definite D call. The V end was cut by 1 base, the J end by 1 base, with 4 bases between. The CDR3 length is 13 residues. Germline CDR1 reads SGHAT; CDR2 reads FQNNGV. The CDR3 sequence: CASSLALQETQYF. The CDR3, as DNA: TGTGCCAGCAGCTTAGCCCTCCAAGAGACCCAGTACTTC.

This clone is a singleton in its sample. V usage is TRBV28 and J usage is TRBJ1-3, with D tentatively TRBD1 (6 bases). Germline V lookup: CDR1 MDHEN, CDR2 SYDVKM. The CDR3 is 14 amino acids. V gave up 6 bases and J gave up 4 bases, with 13 bases separating them. The CDR3 nucleotides read TGTGCCAGCAGGACCCAGGGGCCCGGAAACACCATATATTTT. Translated, it gives CASRTQGPGNTIYF.

The chain employs TRBV6-1 and TRBJ2-1, with no clear D. The length of the CDR3 is 15 residues. Trimming took off 4 bases at V and 3 bases at J, with 13 bases between the two ends. Per germline, CDR1 MNHNS and CDR2 SASEGT. The CDR3 DNA reads TGTGCCAGCAGTGGTAACCGCCTTGGCTACAATGAGCAGTTCTTC. It is translated as CASSGNRLGYNEQFF.

This clone was detected once. The chain has TRBV6-5 and TRBJ2-1; D gene unclear. V lost 6 bases, J lost 10 bases, and 16 bases lay in between. This CDR3 contains 13 residues. Germline CDR1 reads MNHEY; CDR2 reads SVGAGI. The CDR3 region has the DNA TGTGCCAGCAGACCTCCCGGGCCCGGGGAGCAGTTCTTC. It encodes CASRPPGPGEQFF.

The gene calls are TRBV6-4 and TRBJ2-5; D is tentatively TRBD1 or TRBD2 (5 bases each). V lost 1 base to trimming and J lost 8 bases, with 32 bases between them. The germline gives CDR1 MRHNA, CDR2 SNTAGT. The CDR3 contains 20 residues. The CDR3 DNA reads TGTGCCAGCAGTGACTTGGTTGGGACGACAAACTCAATCCATTGGAGCACCCAGTACTTC. Amino acid sequence: CASSDLVGTTNSIHWSTQYF.

The chain combines TRBV7-3 with TRBJ1-2, with 7 bases lining up with TRBD1. Trimming took 4 bases from V and 4 from J; bases not matched to a gene: 9. Germline CDR1 and CDR2: SGHTA and FQGTGA. The CDR3 length is 15 residues. The CDR3 reads CASSSTLGTVYGYTF. The CDR3 region has the DNA TGTGCCAGCAGCTCCACACTCGGGACAGTCTATGGCTACACCTTC.

The V call is TRBV10-3, the J call TRBJ1-5, with 7 bases lining up with TRBD1. V lost 0 bases, J lost 2 bases, and 7 bases stayed unmatched. CDR3 size: 17 residues. CDR1 and CDR2 from the germline V gene are ENHRY and SYGVKD. The CDR3: CAISESERGHGNQPQHF. CDR3 in DNA: TGTGCCATCAGTGAGTCTGAGAGGGGGCATGGCAATCAGCCCCAGCATTTT.

This clone has a count of ten or more. The CDR3 loop reads CASSTSSGRVTGELFF. CDR3 DNA sequence: TGTGCCAGCAGCACCTCTAGCGGGAGGGTCACCGGGGAGCTGTTTTTT. The chain has TRBV5-6 and TRBJ2-2, with 12 bases lining up with TRBD2. The CDR3 extends over 16 amino acids. Germline lookup yields CDR1 SGHDT and CDR2 YYEEEE. The junction had 5 bases not matched to a gene; V was cut back by 4 bases and J by 4 bases. The entire variable domain, with the rest obtained from reference TRBV5-6 and TRBJ2-2, is as follows: DAGVTQSPTHLIKTRGQQVTLRCSPKSGHDTVSWYQQALGQGPQFIFQYYEEEERQRGNFPDRFSGHQFPNYSSELNVNALLLGDSALYLCASSTSSGRVTGELFFGEGSRLTVL.

A note on this clone: This may come from a read error, since a much larger clone is one base off. The sample contains more than one DNA sequence encoding this CDR3. CDR3 region: CASSTGQKETQYF. The CDR3 nucleotides are TGTGCCAGCAGCACGGGACAGAAAGAGACCCAGTACTTC. The chain has TRBV7-3 and TRBJ2-5; 7 nucleotides align to TRBD1. The germline gives CDR1 SGHTA, CDR2 FQGTGA. The V segment lost 5 bases and the J segment 3 bases; nucleotides outside the gene matches: 3. The CDR3 runs 13 residues. Drawing the rest from reference TRBV7-3 and TRBJ2-5, the complete variable domain is GAGVSQTPSNKVTEKGKYVELRCDPISGHTALYWYRQSLGQGPEFLIYFQGTGAADDSGLPNDRFFAVRPEGSVSTLKIQRTERGDSAVYLCASSTGQKETQYFGPGTRLLVL.